The 28 T cell receptor beta chains below all came from one sample that was sequenced in a study of T cell repertoires in cytomegalovirus infection. Which antigens these TCRs recognize remains unknown. One entry per CDR3 protein results from TCRdb running MiXCR on the reads. Of 250,000 to 300,000 distinct CDR3 sequences listed, about 20% are singletons. The specimen comprised cultured PBMCs, sampled from culture after CMV antigen stimulation. Receptors were obtained from a human donor in good health (CMV status not recorded). Some clones in this sample may be carry-over from other donors' samples.

The chain is built from TRBV6-1 and TRBJ2-1; tentative D call: TRBD2 (6 bases). This CDR3 has 23 residues. Trimming left V 4 bases short and J 2 bases short, with 36 bases between. Germline V gene data show CDR1 as MNHNS and CDR2 as SASEGT. The CDR3 loop reads CASSAQRSTRPPGLLIAYNEQFF. The DNA of the CDR3 is TGTGCCAGCAGTGCCCAAAGGTCCACCAGGCCCCCGGGACTGCTCATTGCCTACAATGAGCAGTTCTTC.

This clonotype was seen at least ten times. The chain combines TRBV7-2 with TRBJ1-1, with D possibly matching TRBD1 (6 bases). CDR3 length: 14 amino acids. V was pared by 1 base and J by 5 bases, with 11 bases between. Germline V CDR1 and CDR2: SGHTA, FQGNSA. Here the CDR3 DNA reads TGTGCCAGCAGCTTAGAAGGGGGGCGTACTGAAGCTTTCTTT. Translated, it gives CASSLEGGRTEAFF.

This clonotype was observed at least ten times. This chain links TRBV5-1 with TRBJ1-2, with 7 nucleotides matching TRBD1. With V trimmed by 4 bases and J by 7 bases, 13 bases remained unmatched. The V gene's germline CDR1 is SGHRS and CDR2 YFSETQ. The CDR3 length is 15 residues. In DNA, the CDR3 is TGCGCCAGCAGCACCGGACAGGTCCTCGGTGGTGGCTACACCTTC. Its protein product is CASSTGQVLGGGYTF.

At least ten counts were recorded for this clonotype. The V call is TRBV19, the J call TRBJ1-5; D remains unclear. Germline CDR1 reads LNHDA; CDR2 reads SQIVND (reference sequence). Trimming shortened V by 3 bases and J by 3 bases, and 9 bases separated the two germline ends. The CDR3 has 14 residues. The CDR3 nucleotides are TGTGCCAGTAGTATGATCAGGATCAATCAGCCCCAGCATTTT. Protein: CASSMIRINQPQHF.

This clonotype came up once. This rearrangement joins TRBV18 to TRBJ1-2, with no clear D. Deletions cut 1 base from V and 1 base from J, with 19 bases between. Per germline, CDR1 KGHSH and CDR2 LQKENI. The CDR3 length is 18 residues. The CDR3 sequence: CASSPLSPPGSFNYGYTF. CDR3 DNA: TGTGCCAGCTCACCACTATCTCCTCCCGGCAGCTTTAACTATGGCTACACCTTC.

The chain links TRBV19 to TRBJ1-1, with 10 bases aligning to TRBD1. There are 14 residues in the CDR3. The V segment lost 9 bases and the J segment 3 bases; nucleotides outside the gene matches: 7. CDR1 is LNHDA and CDR2 is SQIVND in the germline V gene (reference sequence). The CDR3 here is CASTGQGLHTEAFF. CDR3 sequence (DNA): TGTGCCAGCACGGGACAGGGGTTGCACACTGAAGCTTTCTTT.

This clonotype was found many times. V usage is TRBV7-2 and J usage is TRBJ2-1; TRBD2 matches 7 bases. V was pared by 6 bases and J by 7 bases, with 9 bases of the junction left unmatched. This CDR3 has 14 amino acids. Germline values: CDR1 SGHTA, CDR2 FQGNSA. The CDR3 sequence: CASSSSGRFNEQFF. The CDR3 bases are TGTGCCAGCAGTTCCTCCGGGAGGTTTAATGAGCAGTTCTTC.

There are many counts of this clonotype. The rearrangement links TRBV20-1 to TRBJ1-5, with D perhaps matching TRBD1 (5 bases). CDR3 length: 14 residues. Deletions cut 0 bases from V and 2 bases from J, with 8 bases between. The germline V gene encodes CDR1 DFQATT and CDR2 SNEGSKA (reference sequence). The CDR3 reads CSARDGTGNQPQHF. As DNA, the CDR3 is TGCAGTGCTAGAGACGGGACGGGCAATCAGCCCCAGCATTTT.

This clonotype was seen repeatedly, ten times or more. The chain links TRBV7-2 to TRBJ1-6; 7 nucleotides agree with TRBD1. This CDR3 is built from 17 residues. V was clipped by 5 bases and J by 3 bases; unmatched bases: 10. CDR1 SGHTA and CDR2 FQGNSA come from the germline V gene. The CDR3 sequence: CASSPKLGTDYNSPLHF. The CDR3 nucleotides read TGTGCCAGCAGCCCAAAACTTGGGACAGACTATAATTCACCCCTCCACTTT.

This chain joins TRBV28 and TRBJ1-5, with D uncertain. The V and J ends lost 5 bases and 11 bases respectively, with 13 bases between them. The CDR3 extends over 12 amino acids. The germline CDR1 and CDR2 sequences are MDHEN and SYDVKM. CDR3: CASSPQYRAQHF. The CDR3 bases are TGTGCCAGCAGTCCGCAGTATAGGGCCCAGCATTTT. Supplemented by reference TRBV28 and TRBJ1-5, the full variable domain reads DVKVTQSSRYLVKRTGEKVFLECVQDMDHENMFWYRQDPGLGLRLIYFSYDVKMKEKGDIPEGYSVSREKKERFSLILESASTNQTSMYLCASSPQYRAQHFGDGTRLSIL.

This clonotype was observed a handful of times. The CDR3 loop reads CASSERRTVQYF. The CDR3 DNA follows: TGTGCCAGCAGTGAAAGAAGGACTGTGCAGTACTTC. The chain employs TRBV6-1 and TRBJ2-7; possible D gene TRBD2, 5 bases. This CDR3 has 12 residues. V dropped 2 bases and J dropped 9 bases, with 11 bases sitting between them. The germline gives CDR1 MNHNS, CDR2 SASEGT.

This clonotype appeared a few times. The genes are TRBV6-2 or TRBV6-3 and TRBJ1-1, with 7 bases aligning to TRBD1. The CDR3 runs 16 residues. Looked up from germline, CDR1 is MNHEY and CDR2 is SVGEGT. Trimming cost V 2 bases and J 3 bases; bases outside gene matches: 9. Here the CDR3 reads CASSYPPTGRDTEAFF. The CDR3 DNA follows: TGTGCCAGCAGTTACCCCCCGACAGGGCGTGACACTGAAGCTTTCTTT.

This clonotype was picked up many times. This chain links TRBV7-9 with TRBJ2-1, with TRBD2 matching over 14 bases. In germline, CDR1 is SEHNR, CDR2 FQNEAQ (reference sequence). The length of the CDR3 is 20 residues. J lost 4 bases, V lost 3 bases, and 14 bases had no gene match. The CDR3 loop reads CASSLTPGLAGESPYNEQFF. The CDR3 DNA is TGTGCCAGCAGCTTGACCCCGGGACTAGCGGGAGAGTCCCCTTACAATGAGCAGTTCTTC.

The genes are TRBV2 and TRBJ2-7; 12 bases agree with TRBD1. Trimming removed 0 bases from V and 11 bases from J; junction bases left unmatched: 5. This CDR3 is 14 amino acids long. Germline lookup yields CDR1 SNHLY and CDR2 FYNNEI. The CDR3 loop reads CASSEAGTGGVEYF. The CDR3, as DNA: TGTGCCAGCAGTGAAGCTGGGACAGGGGGCGTAGAGTACTTC.

The genes are TRBV19 and TRBJ2-1, with 10 bases that match TRBD2. The CDR3 is 19 amino acids. The germline V gene encodes CDR1 LNHDA and CDR2 SQIVND (reference sequence). V lost 1 base to trimming and J lost 8 bases; unmatched junction nucleotides: 17. For the CDR3, the DNA is TGTGCCAGTAGTATAGCGGGGCTAGCGGGGGTCCCATCTACGGATGAGCAGTTCTTC. Encoded protein: CASSIAGLAGVPSTDEQFF. Together with reference TRBV19 and TRBJ2-1, the CDR3 gives the full variable domain: DGGITQSPKYLFRKEGQNVTLSCEQNLNHDAMYWYRQDPGQGLRLIYYSQIVNDFQKGDIAEGYSVSREKKESFPLTVTSAQKNPTAFYLCASSIAGLAGVPSTDEQFFGPGTRLTVL.

Here the CDR3 DNA reads TGTGCCACCTCTTACCTCGAGGAGCTGTTTTTT. Protein sequence: CATSYLEELFF. This chain connects TRBV24-1 to TRBJ2-2; D is undetermined. This CDR3 has 11 residues. The V end was cut by 9 bases, the J end by 10 bases, with 11 bases between. Per germline, CDR1 KGHDR and CDR2 SFDVKD.

The table lists this clonotype with a few counts. V usage is TRBV7-6 and J usage is TRBJ2-3, with 8 bases matching TRBD1. The V and J ends lost 5 bases and 6 bases, in that order; junction bases with no gene match: 16. Germline lookup yields CDR1 SGHVS and CDR2 FNYEAQ. CDR3 size: 17 residues. CDR3 sequence (DNA): TGTGCCAGCAGCCGGGCAGGGGGCGGGGTGTTTACGGATACGCAGTATTTT. This gives the protein CASSRAGGGVFTDTQYF.

This chain connects TRBV6-2 or TRBV6-3 to TRBJ2-1, with D unclear. This CDR3 is built from 11 residues. The germline CDR1 and CDR2 sequences are MNHEY and SVGEGT. The V end was cut by 3 bases, the J end by 9 bases, with 6 bases between. As DNA, the CDR3 is TGTGCCAGCAGTTATATAGGTGAGCAGTTCTTC. It translates to CASSYIGEQFF.

J is TRBJ2-1 and V is TRBV27; 15 bases match TRBD2. Germline V gene data show CDR1 as MNHEY and CDR2 as SMNVEV (reference sequence). Trimming removed 6 bases from V and 7 bases from J; junction bases left unmatched: 28. The CDR3 is 23 amino acids. In nucleotides, the CDR3 is TGTGCCAGCAGCTTCTCCCTTAAGGTCCCGGGACTAGCGGGAGGTGGTCTGAGGAATGAGCAGTTCTTC. Residues: CASSFSLKVPGLAGGGLRNEQFF.

The table lists this clonotype with a count of one. The rearrangement joins TRBV7-6 to TRBJ2-6; 10 bases are a match to TRBD1. The J segment lost 7 bases and the V segment lost 4 bases, leaving 13 bases of the junction unmatched. CDR1 is SGHVS and CDR2 is FNYEAQ in the germline V gene. This CDR3 is 18 amino acids long. This CDR3 reads CASSSTGQGPVGANVLTF. CDR3 sequence (DNA): TGTGCCAGCAGCTCCACGGGACAGGGGCCTGTAGGCGCCAACGTCCTGACTTTC.

The gene calls are TRBV7-8 and TRBJ2-1; D may be TRBD2 (5 bases). Germline V CDR1 and CDR2: SGHVS, FQNEAQ. With 5 bases removed from V and 3 bases from J, the gap between germline ends came to 14 bases. This CDR3 contains 15 residues. The CDR3, as DNA: TGTGCCAGCAGCCCCTGGACTGGGGTCTACAATGAGCAGTTCTTC. It encodes CASSPWTGVYNEQFF.

The chain couples TRBV6-2 or TRBV6-3 to TRBJ2-6, with D unclear. The germline V and J ends were trimmed by 0 bases and 2 bases, with 8 bases remaining between them. CDR1 and CDR2 from the germline V gene are MNHEY and SVGEGT. The CDR3 length is 16 residues. The CDR3 coding sequence is TGTGCCAGCAGTTACTCAGTAGGGACTGGGGCCAACGTCCTGACTTTC. It specifies CASSYSVGTGANVLTF.

Here the CDR3 DNA reads TGTGCCTGGAGTACTCCAAACCCCCGGAGCACTGAAGCTTTCTTT. Translation gives CAWSTPNPRSTEAFF. The V and J genes are TRBV30 and TRBJ1-1; no definite D call. The V end lost 2 bases, the J end lost 4 bases, and 17 bases lay between the germline ends. This CDR3 is 15 amino acids long. Germline V gene sequence: CDR1 GTSNPN, CDR2 SVGIG (reference sequence).

This chain links TRBV10-3 with TRBJ2-2; TRBD1 or TRBD2 may be the D gene (5 bases each). CDR3 length: 15 residues. V lost 8 bases and J 5 bases, leaving 18 bases between the germline ends. CDR1 is ENHRY and CDR2 is SYGVKD in the germline V gene. The CDR3 region has the DNA TGTGCCATCGGACCCGGGACGTCCTCGACCGGGGAGCTGTTTTTT. Protein product: CAIGPGTSSTGELFF.

This chain uses TRBV19 with TRBJ1-1, with 7 bases matching TRBD1. V shed 9 bases, J shed 3 bases, and the junction held 7 bases outside the gene matches. This CDR3 contains 13 residues. Germline CDR1 reads LNHDA; CDR2 reads SQIVND (reference sequence). The CDR3 nucleotides are TGTGCCAGCAGTGACAGGGCGGACACTGAAGCTTTCTTT. Translation gives CASSDRADTEAFF.

This clonotype was picked up a small number of times. This chain uses TRBV11-2 with TRBJ2-7, with D unclear. V lost 3 bases and J 0 bases, leaving 9 bases between the germline ends. The CDR3 spans 14 residues. Germline V lookup: CDR1 SGHAT, CDR2 FQNNGV. The CDR3 spells CASSFDSSSYEQYV. In DNA, the CDR3 is TGTGCCAGCAGCTTCGACTCCAGCTCCTACGAGCAGTACGTC.

This clonotype appeared a few times. V is TRBV9 and J is TRBJ1-4, with D perhaps TRBD1 (5 bases). This CDR3 has 16 amino acids. Trimming cost V 3 bases and J 2 bases, with 14 bases left between them. CDR1 is SGDLS and CDR2 is YYNGEE in the germline V gene. CDR3 sequence: CASSAGRQTTNEKLFF. The CDR3 DNA reads TGTGCCAGCAGCGCCGGCCGACAGACTACTAATGAAAAACTGTTTTTT.

The chain has TRBV19 and TRBJ1-1; D not certain. The CDR3 is 14 residues long. V was clipped by 3 bases and J by 1 base, with 9 bases between them. Germline values: CDR1 LNHDA, CDR2 SQIVND (reference sequence). CDR3 DNA: TGTGCCAGTAGTATGTTTTCAGGGAACACTGAAGCTTTCTTT. It is translated as CASSMFSGNTEAFF.